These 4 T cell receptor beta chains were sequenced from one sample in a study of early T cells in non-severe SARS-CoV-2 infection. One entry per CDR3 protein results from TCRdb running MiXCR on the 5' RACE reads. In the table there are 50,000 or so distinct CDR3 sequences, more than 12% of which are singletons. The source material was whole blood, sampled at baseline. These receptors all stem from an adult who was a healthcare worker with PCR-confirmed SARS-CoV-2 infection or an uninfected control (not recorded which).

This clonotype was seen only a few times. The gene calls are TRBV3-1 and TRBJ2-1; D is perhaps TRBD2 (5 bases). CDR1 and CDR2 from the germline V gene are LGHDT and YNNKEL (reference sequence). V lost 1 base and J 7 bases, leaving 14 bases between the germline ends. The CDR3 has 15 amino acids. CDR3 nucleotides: TGTGCCAGCAGCCAAGTCTTATTAGCGAGGAATGAGCAGTTCTTC. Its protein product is CASSQVLLARNEQFF.

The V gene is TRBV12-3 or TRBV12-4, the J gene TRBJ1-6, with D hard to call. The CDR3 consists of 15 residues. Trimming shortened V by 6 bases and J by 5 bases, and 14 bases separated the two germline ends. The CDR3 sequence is CASRIKHGDNSPLHF. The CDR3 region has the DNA TGTGCCAGCAGAATCAAACACGGGGATAATTCACCCCTCCACTTT.

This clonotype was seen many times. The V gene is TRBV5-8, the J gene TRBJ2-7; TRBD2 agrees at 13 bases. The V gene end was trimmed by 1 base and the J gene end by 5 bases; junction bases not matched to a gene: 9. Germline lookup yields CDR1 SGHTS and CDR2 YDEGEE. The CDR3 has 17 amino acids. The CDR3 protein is CASSLWTSGSPTNEQYF. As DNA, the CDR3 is TGTGCCAGCAGCTTGTGGACTAGCGGGAGCCCCACTAACGAGCAGTACTTC.

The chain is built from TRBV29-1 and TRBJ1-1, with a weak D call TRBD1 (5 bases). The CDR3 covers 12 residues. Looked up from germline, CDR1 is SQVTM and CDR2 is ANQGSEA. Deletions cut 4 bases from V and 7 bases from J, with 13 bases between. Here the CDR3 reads CSVGDWADEAFF. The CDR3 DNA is TGCAGCGTTGGGGACTGGGCAGATGAAGCTTTCTTT.